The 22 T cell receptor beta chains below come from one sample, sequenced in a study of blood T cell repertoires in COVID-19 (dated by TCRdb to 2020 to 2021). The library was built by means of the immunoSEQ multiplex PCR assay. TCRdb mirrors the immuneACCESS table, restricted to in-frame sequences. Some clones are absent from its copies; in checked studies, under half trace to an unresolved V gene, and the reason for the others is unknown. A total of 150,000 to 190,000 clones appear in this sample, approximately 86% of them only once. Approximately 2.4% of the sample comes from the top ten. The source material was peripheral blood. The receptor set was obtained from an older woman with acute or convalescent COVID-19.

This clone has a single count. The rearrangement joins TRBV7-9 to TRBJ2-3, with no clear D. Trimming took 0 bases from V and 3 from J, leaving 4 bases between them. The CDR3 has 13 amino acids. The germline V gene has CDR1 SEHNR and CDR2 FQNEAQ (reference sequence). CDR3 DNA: TGTGCCAGCAGCTTAGCCCTAACAGATACGCAGTATTTT. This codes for CASSLALTDTQYF.

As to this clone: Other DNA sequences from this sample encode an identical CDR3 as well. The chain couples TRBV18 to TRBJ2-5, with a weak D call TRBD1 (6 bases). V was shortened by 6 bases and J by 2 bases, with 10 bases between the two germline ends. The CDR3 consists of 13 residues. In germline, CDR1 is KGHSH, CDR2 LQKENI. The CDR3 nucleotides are TGTGCCAGCTCCAGGGGAGATCAAGAGACCCAGTACTTC. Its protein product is CASSRGDQETQYF. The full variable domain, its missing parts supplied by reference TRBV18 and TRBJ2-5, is NAGVMQNPRHLVRRRGQEARLRCSPMKGHSHVYWYRQLPEEGLKFMVYLQKENIIDESGMPKERFSAEFPKEGPSILRIQQVVRGDSAAYFCASSRGDQETQYFGPGTRLLVL.

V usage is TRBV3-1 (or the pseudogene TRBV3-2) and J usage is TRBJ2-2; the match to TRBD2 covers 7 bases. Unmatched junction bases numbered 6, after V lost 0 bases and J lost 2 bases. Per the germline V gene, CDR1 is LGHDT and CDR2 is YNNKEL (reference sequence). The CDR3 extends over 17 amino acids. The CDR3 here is CASSQERGRVNTGELFF. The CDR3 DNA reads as TGTGCCAGCAGCCAAGAGCGGGGGAGGGTTAACACCGGGGAGCTGTTTTTT.

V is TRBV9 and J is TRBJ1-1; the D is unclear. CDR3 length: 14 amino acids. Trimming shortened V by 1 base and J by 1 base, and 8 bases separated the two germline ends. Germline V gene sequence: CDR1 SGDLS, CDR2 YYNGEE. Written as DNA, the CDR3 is TGTGCCAGCAGCGTATTGGGCCAGAACACTGAAGCTTTCTTT. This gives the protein CASSVLGQNTEAFF. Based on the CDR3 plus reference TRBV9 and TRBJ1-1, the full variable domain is DSGVTQTPKHLITATGQRVTLRCSPRSGDLSVYWYQQSLDQGLQFLIQYYNGEERAKGNILERFSAQQFPDLHSELNLSSLELGDSALYFCASSVLGQNTEAFFGQGTRLTVV.

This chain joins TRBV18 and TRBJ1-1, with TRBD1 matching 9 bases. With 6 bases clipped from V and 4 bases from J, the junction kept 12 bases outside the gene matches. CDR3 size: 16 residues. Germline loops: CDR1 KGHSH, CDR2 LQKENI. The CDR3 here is CASSPASTGGTTEAFF. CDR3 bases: TGTGCCAGCTCGCCCGCTTCAACAGGGGGCACCACTGAAGCTTTCTTT.

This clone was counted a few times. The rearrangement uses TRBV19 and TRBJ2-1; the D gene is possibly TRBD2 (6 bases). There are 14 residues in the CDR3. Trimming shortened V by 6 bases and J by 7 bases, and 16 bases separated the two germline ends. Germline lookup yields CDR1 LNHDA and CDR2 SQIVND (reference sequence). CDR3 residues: CASRRAGQVNEQFF. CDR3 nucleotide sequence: TGTGCCAGTAGAAGAGCGGGCCAGGTTAATGAGCAGTTCTTC.

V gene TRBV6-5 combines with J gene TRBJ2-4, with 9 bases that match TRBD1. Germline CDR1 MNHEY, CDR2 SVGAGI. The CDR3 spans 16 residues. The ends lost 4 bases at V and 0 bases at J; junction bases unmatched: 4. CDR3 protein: CASSSGTGLAKNIQYF. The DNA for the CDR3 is TGTGCCAGCAGTTCCGGGACAGGGCTAGCCAAAAACATTCAGTACTTC.

CDR3 nucleotide sequence: TGTGCCAGTAGTCCCAATCAGGGGTTGCCCAACAATGAGCAGTTCTTC. This encodes CASSPNQGLPNNEQFF. V gene TRBV19 combines with J gene TRBJ2-1, with TRBD1 as a possible D gene (6 bases). V was trimmed by 5 bases and J by 5 bases, leaving 19 bases between them. This CDR3 spans 16 amino acids. Germline-derived CDR1 and CDR2 are LNHDA and SQIVND (reference sequence).

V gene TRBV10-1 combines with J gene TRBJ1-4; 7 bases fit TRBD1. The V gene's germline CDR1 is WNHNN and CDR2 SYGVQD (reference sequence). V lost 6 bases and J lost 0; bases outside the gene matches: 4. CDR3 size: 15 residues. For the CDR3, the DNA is TGCGCCAGCAGGAAGGGACAGTCAACTAATGAAAAACTGTTTTTT. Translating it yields CASRKGQSTNEKLFF.

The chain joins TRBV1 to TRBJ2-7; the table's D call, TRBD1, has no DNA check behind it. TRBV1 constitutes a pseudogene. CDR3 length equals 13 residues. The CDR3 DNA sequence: TGCACCAGCAGCCAATCAGGTTCCTACGAGCAGTACGTC. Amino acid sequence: CTSSQSGSYEQYV.

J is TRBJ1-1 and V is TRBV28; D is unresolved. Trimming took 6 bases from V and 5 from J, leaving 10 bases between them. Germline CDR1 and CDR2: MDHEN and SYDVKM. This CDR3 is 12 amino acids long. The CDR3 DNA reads TGTGCCAGCAGAATAAGTCGGACTGAAGCTTTCTTT. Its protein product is CASRISRTEAFF.

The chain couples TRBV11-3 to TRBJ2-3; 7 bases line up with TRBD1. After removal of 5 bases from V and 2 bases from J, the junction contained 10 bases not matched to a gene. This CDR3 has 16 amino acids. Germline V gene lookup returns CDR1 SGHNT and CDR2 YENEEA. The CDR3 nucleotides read TGTGCCAGCAGCCGTGGGAACAGGGGCTTCACAGATACGCAGTATTTT. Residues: CASSRGNRGFTDTQYF.

The CDR3 DNA follows: TGTGCCAGCAGCTCCTTGGGGGGAAAACTGTTTTTT. Protein sequence: CASSSLGGKLFF. This chain links TRBV11-2 with TRBJ1-4; tentatively, D is TRBD1 (5 bases). The CDR3 runs 12 residues. V lost 4 bases to trimming and J lost 10 bases, with 10 bases between them. Germline CDR1 reads SGHAT; CDR2 reads FQNNGV.

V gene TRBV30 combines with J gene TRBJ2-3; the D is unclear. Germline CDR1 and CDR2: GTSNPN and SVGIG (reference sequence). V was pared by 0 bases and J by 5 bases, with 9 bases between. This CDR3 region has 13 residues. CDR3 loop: CAWSVRVGDTQYF. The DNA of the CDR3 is TGTGCCTGGAGTGTACGGGTCGGAGATACGCAGTATTTT.

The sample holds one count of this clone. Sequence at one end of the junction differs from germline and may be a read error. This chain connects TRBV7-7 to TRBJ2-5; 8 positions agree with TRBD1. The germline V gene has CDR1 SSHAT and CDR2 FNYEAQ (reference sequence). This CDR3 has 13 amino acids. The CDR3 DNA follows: TGTGCTAGCAGCAGACAGGGGACAGAGACCCAGTACTTC. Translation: CASSRQGTETQYF.

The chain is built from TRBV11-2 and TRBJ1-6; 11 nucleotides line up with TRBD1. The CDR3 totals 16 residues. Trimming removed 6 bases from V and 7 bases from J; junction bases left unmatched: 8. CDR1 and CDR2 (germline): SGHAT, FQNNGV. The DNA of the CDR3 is TGTGCCAGCAGGTTGGGACAGGGGGGGAGGAATTCACCCCTCCACTTT. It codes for CASRLGQGGRNSPLHF.

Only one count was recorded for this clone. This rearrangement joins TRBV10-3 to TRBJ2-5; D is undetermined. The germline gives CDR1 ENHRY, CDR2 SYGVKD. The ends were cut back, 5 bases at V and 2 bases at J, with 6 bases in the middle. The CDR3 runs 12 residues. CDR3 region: CAISSGQETQYF. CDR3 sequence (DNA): TGTGCCATCAGTTCGGGTCAAGAGACCCAGTACTTC.

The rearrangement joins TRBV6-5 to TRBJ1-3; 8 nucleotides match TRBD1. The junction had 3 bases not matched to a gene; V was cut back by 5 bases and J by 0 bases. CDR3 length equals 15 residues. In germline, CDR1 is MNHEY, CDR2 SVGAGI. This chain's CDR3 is CASSKDRASGNTIYF. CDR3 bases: TGTGCCAGCAGTAAGGACAGGGCCTCTGGAAACACCATATATTTT.

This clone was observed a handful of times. CDR3 sequence: CASSRVGGGADTGELFF. CDR3 nucleotide sequence: TGCGCCAGCAGCCGGGTAGGCGGAGGGGCGGACACCGGGGAGCTGTTTTTT. This chain links TRBV4-1 with TRBJ2-2; a possible D gene is TRBD2 (6 bases). V was pared by 4 bases and J by 3 bases, with 18 bases between. Germline values: CDR1 MGHRA, CDR2 YSYEKL. The length of the CDR3 is 17 residues.

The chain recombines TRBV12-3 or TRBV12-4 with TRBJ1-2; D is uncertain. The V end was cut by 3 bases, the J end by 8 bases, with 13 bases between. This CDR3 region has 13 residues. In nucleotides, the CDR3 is TGTGCCAGCAGTTTTTACCCCGAGGAGGGCTACACCTTC. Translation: CASSFYPEEGYTF.

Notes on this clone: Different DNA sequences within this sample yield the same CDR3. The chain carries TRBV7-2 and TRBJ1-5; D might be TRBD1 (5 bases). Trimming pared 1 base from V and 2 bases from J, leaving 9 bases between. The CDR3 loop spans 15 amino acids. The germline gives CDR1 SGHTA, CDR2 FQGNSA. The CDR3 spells CASSLGGGGNQPQHF. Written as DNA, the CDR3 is TGTGCCAGCAGCTTAGGGGGAGGGGGCAATCAGCCCCAGCATTTT.

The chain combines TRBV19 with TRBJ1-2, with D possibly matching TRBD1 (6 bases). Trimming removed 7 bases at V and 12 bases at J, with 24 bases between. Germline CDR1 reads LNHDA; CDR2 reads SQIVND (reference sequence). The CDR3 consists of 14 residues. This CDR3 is CASTEPGRLGADTF. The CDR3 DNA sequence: TGTGCCAGTACTGAGCCGGGACGTCTGGGGGCTGACACCTTC. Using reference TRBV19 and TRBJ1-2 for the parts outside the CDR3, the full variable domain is DGGITQSPKYLFRKEGQNVTLSCEQNLNHDAMYWYRQDPGQGLRLIYYSQIVNDFQKGDIAEGYSVSREKKESFPLTVTSAQKNPTAFYLCASTEPGRLGADTFGSGTRLTVV.